A selection of T cell receptor beta chains follows, all from one sample in a study of shared clonotypes between healthy human individuals. Here immunoSEQ multiplex PCR was the method, and the copy in TCRdb shows in-frame clones only, minus some. The data show 1.5 million to 1.9 million clones, under 99% seen once. Input material: naive CD4+ T cells sorted from blood. Every receptor here comes from a man under 40 in good health. CDR3s include the opening cysteine and the closing phenylalanine or tryptophan. The order of the fields is D gene, J gene, CDR3 length, clone size, V gene, CDR3 DNA, CDR3 protein. The D gene is left open where the match is weak. Some rows mark clone size as missing; the rest say once, few, many or name a class of expanded clone.

NA | TRBJ1-1 | 14 | NA | TRBV5-1 | TGCGCCAGCAGCTTGTCAGGGACGAACACTGAAGCTTTCTTT | CASSLSGTNTEAFF
NA | TRBJ2-7 | 14 | NA | TRBV5-1 | TGCGCCAGCAGCTTCCTAGCGAACTCCTACGAGCAGTACTTC | CASSFLANSYEQYF
NA | TRBJ1-1 | 12 | NA | TRBV6-5 | TGTGCCAGCAGTTACAGGGGGAGTGAAGCTTTCTTT | CASSYRGSEAFF
TRBD1 | TRBJ2-7 | 15 | NA | TRBV6-5 | TGTGCCAGCAGGAAATCCGGGACAGGAACCTACGAGCAGTACTTC | CASRKSGTGTYEQYF
NA | TRBJ2-4 | 13 | NA | TRBV29-1 | TGCAGCGTTGGGCTAGCGATGAAAAACATTCAGTACTTC | CSVGLAMKNIQYF
NA | TRBJ1-5 | 16 | NA | TRBV7-2 | TGTGCCAGCAGCTTAGGAGTTCCCAGGGCAGGTCAGCCCCAGCATTTT | CASSLGVPRAGQPQHF
NA | TRBJ1-2 | 12 | NA | TRBV28 | TGTGCCAGCACCCGTCCGGGCTATGGCTACACCTTC | CASTRPGYGYTF
NA | TRBJ2-3 | 15 | NA | TRBV6-7 | TGTGCCAGCAGTTACGCACAGGGTATTGCAGATACGCAGTATTTT | CASSYAQGIADTQYF
NA | TRBJ2-1 | 11 | NA | TRBV27 | TGTGCCAGCAGTTACTGGAATGAGCAGTTCTTC | CASSYWNEQFF
NA | TRBJ2-5 | 13 | NA | TRBV11-2 | TGTGCCAGCAGCCCCCGGGACCAAGAGACCCAGTACTTC | CASSPRDQETQYF
NA | TRBJ1-2 | 13 | NA | TRBV27 | TGTGCCAGCAGTTGGAGCCTTAACTATGGCTACACCTTC | CASSWSLNYGYTF
TRBD1 | TRBJ2-5 | 14 | NA | TRBV18 | TGTGCCAGCTCGCCAGGGGGCGATGAGAAGACCCAGTACTTC | CASSPGGDEKTQYF
TRBD1 | TRBJ1-1 | 14 | NA | TRBV29-1 | TGCAGCGTTGGATCGGGACAGATGAACACTGAAGCTTTCTTT | CSVGSGQMNTEAFF
NA | TRBJ2-7 | 18 | NA | TRBV21-1 | TGTGCCAGCAGCACATCCTTTATAGCGGGATCTAGCTCCTACGAGCAGTACTTC | CASSTSFIAGSSSYEQYF
TRBD2 | TRBJ2-2 | 15 | NA | TRBV28 | TGTGCCAGCAGCCCGACCGGGAGGACCACCGGGGAGCTGTTTTTT | CASSPTGRTTGELFF
TRBD1 | TRBJ1-2 | 16 | NA | TRBV15 | TGTGCCACCAGCAGCGGGACAGGGGGCGCACACTATGGCTACACCTTC | CATSSGTGGAHYGYTF
TRBD1 | TRBJ1-1 | 15 | NA | TRBV5-1 | TGCGCCAGCAGCTTGGGACAGGGGATGAACACTGAAGCTTTCTTT | CASSLGQGMNTEAFF
TRBD1 | TRBJ2-7 | 14 | NA | TRBV7-2 | TGTGCCAGCAGCACCAGACAGGGGCTTAACGAGCAGTACTTC | CASSTRQGLNEQYF
TRBD1 | TRBJ2-1 | 15 | NA | TRBV5-4 | TGTGCCAGCAGCTCTCGACAGGGAAGCTACAATGAGCAGTTCTTC | CASSSRQGSYNEQFF
TRBD1 | TRBJ1-2 | 15 | NA | TRBV9 | TGTGCCAGCAGCGTAGAGTTGGGAGGGGGCCGTGGCTACACCTTC | CASSVELGGGRGYTF
NA | TRBJ2-3 | 14 | NA | TRBV7-2 | TGTGCCAGCAGCGTTACTAGCTTCTCAGATACGCAGTATTTT | CASSVTSFSDTQYF
TRBD1 | TRBJ1-2 | 17 | NA | TRBV10-3 | TGTGCCATCAGTGACCCAGGGCGGGGACAGGGGATTTTCTTTCTCACCTTC | CAISDPGRGQGIFFLTF
NA | TRBJ1-4 | 14 | NA | TRBV5-4 | TGTGCCAGCAGCCCTCGCGAAGGGGATGAAAAACTGTTTTTT | CASSPREGDEKLFF
TRBD2 | TRBJ2-3 | 16 | once | TRBV5-1 | TGCGCCAGCAGCTTGCCTAGCGGGAGTGGCACAGATACGCAGTATTTT | CASSLPSGSGTDTQYF
NA | TRBJ2-7 | 14 | NA | TRBV5-1 | TGCGCCAGCAGCCGAGCCCGACAGGCCTACGAGCAGTACTTC | CASSRARQAYEQYF
TRBD1 | TRBJ2-5 | 15 | NA | TRBV14 | TGTGCCAGCAGCACCCGGGACAGGGTGAGGGAGACCCAGTACTTC | CASSTRDRVRETQYF
NA | TRBJ2-2 | 14 | NA | TRBV11-2 | TGTGCCAGCAGCCCTCAGTTGCAGACCGGGGAGCTGTTTTTT | CASSPQLQTGELFF
NA | TRBJ2-5 | 13 | NA | TRBV28 | TGTGCCAGCACTAACCGAGGGCCAGAGACCCAGTACTTC | CASTNRGPETQYF
TRBD1 | TRBJ2-7 | 15 | NA | TRBV29-1 | TGCAGCGTTGAAGATACAGGGGGCGCGGATGTTGAGCAGTACTTC | CSVEDTGGADVEQYF
TRBD1 | TRBJ2-7 | 17 | NA | TRBV5-1 | TGCGCCAGCAGACAGAGGGCGGGACAGGGGAATTACTACGAGCAGTACTTC | CASRQRAGQGNYYEQYF
NA | TRBJ2-2 | 15 | few | TRBV18 | TGTGCCAGCTCACGGGTGCGGGGGAACACCGGGGAGCTGTTTTTT | CASSRVRGNTGELFF
NA | TRBJ1-4 | 12 | NA | TRBV6-6 | TGTGCCAGCCGGCCGGGAAATGAAAAACTGTTTTTT | CASRPGNEKLFF
NA | TRBJ2-1 | 13 | NA | TRBV6-5 | TGTGCCAGCAGTTCACGACACCACAATGAGCAGTTCTTC | CASSSRHHNEQFF
NA | TRBJ2-3 | 14 | NA | TRBV25-1 | TGTGCCAGCAGTGAATATAGGGTAGCAGATACGCAGTATTTT | CASSEYRVADTQYF
NA | TRBJ1-5 | 11 | NA | TRBV21-1 | TGTGCCAGCAGGAACAATCAGCCCCAGCATTTT | CASRNNQPQHF
TRBD2 | TRBJ2-3 | 18 | NA | TRBV5-1 | TGCGCCAGCAGCTTGGAACCCGTGGGAGCGGGAGCTGCAGATACGCAGTATTTT | CASSLEPVGAGAADTQYF
NA | TRBJ1-2 | 12 | few | TRBV5-4 | TGTGCCAGCAGCTTGGATGTGGTGGGCTACACCTTC | CASSLDVVGYTF
NA | TRBJ2-7 | 14 | NA | TRBV5-1 | TGCGCCAGCAGCTTGATCCAGGGGAAGTACGAGCAGTACTTC | CASSLIQGKYEQYF
TRBD1 | TRBJ2-1 | 15 | NA | TRBV2 | TGTGCCAGCAGTGAACATTTGGGACAGTTTAATGAGCAGTTCTTC | CASSEHLGQFNEQFF
TRBD1 | TRBJ2-7 | 15 | NA | TRBV5-1 | TGCGCCAGCAGCCCCGGACAGGGACTCTCCTACGAGCAGTACTTC | CASSPGQGLSYEQYF
NA | TRBJ2-7 | 17 | NA | TRBV5-1 | TGCGCCAGCAGCTTGGTTAGTAGCGCAATTAGCTCCTACGAGCAGTACTTC | CASSLVSSAISSYEQYF
TRBD2 | TRBJ2-5 | 16 | NA | TRBV5-1 | TGCGCCAGCAGCTTAACCGCTAGCGGGAGGGGCGAGACCCAGTACTTC | CASSLTASGRGETQYF
TRBD1 | TRBJ2-7 | 14 | NA | TRBV18 | TGTGCCAGCTCACCTCGACAGGGAACCTACGAGCAGTACTTC | CASSPRQGTYEQYF
TRBD1 | TRBJ2-7 | 16 | NA | TRBV11-1 | TGTGCCAGCCTCCCCCTTGGACAGGGTACGAGAAACGAGCAGTACTTC | CASLPLGQGTRNEQYF
NA | TRBJ1-4 | 16 | NA | TRBV7-9 | TGTGCCAGCAGCACTCAGCAGGGAACAACTAATGAAAAACTGTTTTTT | CASSTQQGTTNEKLFF
TRBD1 | TRBJ1-2 | 13 | NA | TRBV5-8 | TGTGCCAGCAGCCCTGCCGGGACAGTTGGCTACACCTTC | CASSPAGTVGYTF
NA | TRBJ2-1 | 10 | NA | TRBV29-1 | TGCAGCGTTTCGGGGAATGAGCAGTTCTTC | CSVSGNEQFF
NA | TRBJ2-7 | 15 | NA | TRBV9 | TGTGCCAGCAGCGTAGGTCCGGGAGAGGTCTACGAGCAGTACTTC | CASSVGPGEVYEQYF
NA | TRBJ2-1 | 13 | NA | TRBV9 | TGTGCCAGCAGCGCCACTGACTACAATGAGCAGTTCTTC | CASSATDYNEQFF
NA | TRBJ1-5 | 14 | NA | TRBV19 | TGTGCCAGTAGTAGGTCAGGGTCGGGGCAGCCCCAGCATTTT | CASSRSGSGQPQHF
NA | TRBJ2-5 | 13 | NA | TRBV11-2 | TGTGCCAGCAGCAACTCGAGGGAAGAGACCCAGTACTTC | CASSNSREETQYF
NA | TRBJ2-2 | 16 | NA | TRBV4-3 | TGCGCCAGCAGCCAAGATGATAGCGGGAACACCGGGGAGCTGTTTTTT | CASSQDDSGNTGELFF
NA | TRBJ2-5 | 11 | NA | TRBV10-3 | TGTGCCATCAGCGATCAAGAGACCCAGTACTTC | CAISDQETQYF
NA | TRBJ2-7 | 12 | NA | TRBV7-9 | TGTGCCAGCAGCGAGAGGGGCTACGAGCAGTACTTC | CASSERGYEQYF
NA | TRBJ1-2 | 13 | NA | TRBV19 | TGTGCCAGTAGTATACCGGCCCATAGAGGCTACACCTTC | CASSIPAHRGYTF
NA | TRBJ2-1 | 11 | NA | TRBV10-1 | TGCGCCAGCAGCTCGGGTTTTGAGCAGTTCTTC | CASSSGFEQFF
NA | TRBJ2-3 | 17 | NA | TRBV19 | TGTGCCAGTAGTATAATCCCGACAGCGGTCCACACAGATACGCAGTATTTT | CASSIIPTAVHTDTQYF
NA | TRBJ1-2 | 12 | NA | TRBV6-1 | TGTGCCAGCAGTGAGACATACTATGGCTACACCTTC | CASSETYYGYTF
NA | TRBJ2-5 | 13 | NA | TRBV29-1 | TGCAGCGTCTGCGGGACAGACCAAGAGACCCAGTACTTC | CSVCGTDQETQYF
TRBD2 | TRBJ2-1 | 15 | NA | TRBV19 | TGTGCCAGTAGTACCATAGCGGGAGGGCCCCATGAGCAGTTCTTC | CASSTIAGGPHEQFF